These 10 T cell receptor beta chains were all obtained from the same sample, sequenced in a study of blood T cell repertoires in COVID-19. Profiled with immunoSEQ multiplex PCR; TCRdb holds only in-frame clones, not every one. Of 75,000 to 90,000 clones listed, about 73% were seen once; the top ten hold just over 35%. The material sequenced was peripheral blood. Receptor source: a man aged 60 to 75 with COVID-19, enrolled during active disease.

V gene TRBV13 combines with J gene TRBJ2-7, with D tentatively TRBD1 (6 bases). CDR1 and CDR2 (germline): PRHDT, FYEKMQ (reference sequence). V lost 5 bases to trimming and J lost 2 bases, with 10 bases between them. The length of the CDR3 is 13 residues. CDR3 bases: TGTGCCAGCAGCACCCGACAGGCCTACGAGCAGTACTTC. Translation gives CASSTRQAYEQYF.

The rearrangement links TRBV11-2 to TRBJ2-7; no clear D. The V gene lost 4 bases and the J gene lost 0 bases, with 10 bases spanning the gap. Germline V CDR1 and CDR2: SGHAT, FQNNGV. There are 14 residues in the CDR3. The CDR3 DNA follows: TGTGCCAGCAGCTCCGCCCGGAGCTCCTACGAGCAGTACTTC. Translating it yields CASSSARSSYEQYF.

The genes are TRBV14 and TRBJ1-2; perhaps TRBD1 as D (5 bases). Trimming shortened V by 6 bases and J by 3 bases, and 14 bases separated the two germline ends. The length of the CDR3 is 14 residues. Germline lookup yields CDR1 SGHDN and CDR2 FVKESK. The CDR3 loop reads CASRPLGGDYGYTF. The CDR3 nucleotides are TGTGCCAGCAGACCTTTGGGGGGGGACTATGGCTACACCTTC.

V is TRBV19 and J is TRBJ2-3; maybe TRBD2 (5 bases). From germline, CDR1 is LNHDA and CDR2 SQIVND (reference sequence). The V gene lost 9 bases and the J gene lost 6 bases, with 28 bases spanning the gap. The CDR3 has 17 residues. For the CDR3, the DNA is TGTGCCAGGATCGCTGAGAAACCCCGGGGTTCCGCGGATACGCAGTATTTT. Residues: CARIAEKPRGSADTQYF.

The rearrangement joins TRBV9 to TRBJ1-4, with TRBD1 matching over 7 bases. In germline, CDR1 is SGDLS, CDR2 YYNGEE. V lost 3 bases and J lost 5; bases outside the gene matches: 4. The CDR3 has 14 residues. The CDR3 sequence: CASSAGTENEKLFF. In DNA form, the CDR3 reads TGTGCCAGCAGCGCCGGGACAGAGAATGAAAAACTGTTTTTT.

The chain joins TRBV27 to TRBJ1-1; 7 bases line up with TRBD1. This CDR3 spans 14 amino acids. CDR1 and CDR2 from the germline V gene are MNHEY and SMNVEV (reference sequence). Trimming took 6 bases from V and 2 from J; bases not matched to a gene: 6. As DNA, the CDR3 is TGTGCCAGCAGACTATACAGGGGCAACACTGAAGCTTTCTTT. Translation gives CASRLYRGNTEAFF.

V and J are TRBV9 and TRBJ1-2; a possible D gene is TRBD1 (5 bases). Trimming took off 3 bases at V and 8 bases at J, with 20 bases between the two ends. There are 15 residues in the CDR3. CDR1 is SGDLS, CDR2 YYNGEE, per germline. CDR3: CASSAPTGDGGGYTF. The CDR3 bases are TGTGCCAGCAGCGCGCCTACGGGGGACGGCGGGGGCTACACCTTC. The variable domain in full, with the rest retrieved from reference TRBV9 and TRBJ1-2, is DSGVTQTPKHLITATGQRVTLRCSPRSGDLSVYWYQQSLDQGLQFLIQYYNGEERAKGNILERFSAQQFPDLHSELNLSSLELGDSALYFCASSAPTGDGGGYTFGSGTRLTVV.

This chain joins TRBV5-6 and TRBJ1-2; TRBD1 agrees at 8 bases. The CDR3 has 14 residues. CDR1 is SGHDT and CDR2 is YYEEEE in the germline V gene. The V segment lost 4 bases and the J segment 2 bases; nucleotides outside the gene matches: 4. Written as DNA, the CDR3 is TGTGCCAGCAGCCTCGGACAGGGAAACTATGGCTACACCTTC. Its translation is CASSLGQGNYGYTF.

The chain is built from TRBV7-8 and TRBJ2-3; 9 bases line up with TRBD2. The CDR3 loop spans 15 amino acids. CDR1 and CDR2 (germline): SGHVS, FQNEAQ. The V and J ends lost 5 bases and 7 bases, in that order; junction bases with no gene match: 10. CDR3 in amino acids: CASSLKGTSHYTQYF. DNA of the CDR3: TGTGCCAGCAGCCTAAAGGGGACTAGCCACTATACGCAGTATTTT.

The chain joins TRBV11-3 to TRBJ2-7; 9 bases agree with TRBD2. The germline CDR1 and CDR2 sequences are SGHNT and YENEEA. The CDR3 is made up of 15 amino acids. V lost 1 base, J lost 5 bases, and 6 bases stayed unmatched. The CDR3 loop reads CASSLAGTSRDEQYF. The CDR3 DNA follows: TGTGCCAGCAGCTTAGCCGGGACTAGCCGAGACGAGCAGTACTTC. The variable domain in full, completed from reference TRBV11-3 and TRBJ2-7, reads EAGVVQSPRYKIIEKKQPVAFWCNPISGHNTLYWYLQNLGQGPELLIRYENEEAVDDSQLPKDRFSAERLKGVDSTLKIQPAELGDSAVYLCASSLAGTSRDEQYFGPGTRLTVT.